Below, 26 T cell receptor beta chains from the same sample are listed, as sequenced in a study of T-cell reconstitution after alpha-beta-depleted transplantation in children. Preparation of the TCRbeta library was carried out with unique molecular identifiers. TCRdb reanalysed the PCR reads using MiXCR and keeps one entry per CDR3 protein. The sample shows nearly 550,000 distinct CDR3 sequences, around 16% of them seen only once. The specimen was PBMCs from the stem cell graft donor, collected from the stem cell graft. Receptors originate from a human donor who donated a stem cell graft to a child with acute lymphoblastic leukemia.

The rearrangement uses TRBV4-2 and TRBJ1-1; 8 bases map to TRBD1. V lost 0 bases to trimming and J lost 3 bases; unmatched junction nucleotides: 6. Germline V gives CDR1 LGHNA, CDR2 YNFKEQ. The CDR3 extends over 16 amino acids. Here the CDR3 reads CASSQDLSGGYTEAFF. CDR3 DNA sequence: TGTGCCAGCAGCCAAGATCTGTCAGGGGGCTACACTGAAGCTTTCTTT.

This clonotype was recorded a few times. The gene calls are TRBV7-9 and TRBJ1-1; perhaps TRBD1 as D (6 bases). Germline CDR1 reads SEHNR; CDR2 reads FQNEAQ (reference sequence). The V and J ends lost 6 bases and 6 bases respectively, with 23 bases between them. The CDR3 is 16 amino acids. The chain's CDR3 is CASSYQGWGFTPEAFF. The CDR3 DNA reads TGTGCCAGCAGTTATCAGGGGTGGGGTTTTACGCCTGAAGCTTTCTTT.

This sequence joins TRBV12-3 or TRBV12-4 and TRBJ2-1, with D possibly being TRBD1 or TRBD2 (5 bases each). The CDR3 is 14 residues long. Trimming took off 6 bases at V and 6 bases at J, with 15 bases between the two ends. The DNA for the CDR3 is TGTGCCAGCAGGGAGGACGATCAGGGCAATGAGCAGTTCTTC. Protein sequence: CASREDDQGNEQFF.

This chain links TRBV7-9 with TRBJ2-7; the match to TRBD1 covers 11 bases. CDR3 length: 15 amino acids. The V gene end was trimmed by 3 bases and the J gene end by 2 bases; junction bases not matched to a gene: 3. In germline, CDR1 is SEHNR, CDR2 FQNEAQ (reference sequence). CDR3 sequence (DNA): TGTGCCAGCAGCTTCCCGGGACAGGGGGCCTACGAGCAGTACTTC. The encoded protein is CASSFPGQGAYEQYF.

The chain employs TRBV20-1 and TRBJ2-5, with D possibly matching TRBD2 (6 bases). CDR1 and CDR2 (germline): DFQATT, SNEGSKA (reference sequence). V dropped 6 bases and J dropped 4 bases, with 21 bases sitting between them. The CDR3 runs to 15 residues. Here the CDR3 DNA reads TGCAGTGCCTTCCCTCTGACTAGAGGGTTAGAGACCCAGTACTTC. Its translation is CSAFPLTRGLETQYF.

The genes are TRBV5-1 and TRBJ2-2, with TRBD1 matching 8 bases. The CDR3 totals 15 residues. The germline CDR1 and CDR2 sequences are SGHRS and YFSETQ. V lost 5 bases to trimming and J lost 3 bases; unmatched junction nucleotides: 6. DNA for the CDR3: TGCGCCAGCAGTTACGGACAGGGACACACCGGGGAGCTGTTTTTT. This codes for CASSYGQGHTGELFF. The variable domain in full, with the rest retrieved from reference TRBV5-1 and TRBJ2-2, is KAGVTQTPRYLIKTRGQQVTLSCSPISGHRSVSWYQQTPGQGLQFLFEYFSETQRNKGNFPGRFSGRQFSNSRSEMNVSTLELGDSALYLCASSYGQGHTGELFFGEGSRLTVL.

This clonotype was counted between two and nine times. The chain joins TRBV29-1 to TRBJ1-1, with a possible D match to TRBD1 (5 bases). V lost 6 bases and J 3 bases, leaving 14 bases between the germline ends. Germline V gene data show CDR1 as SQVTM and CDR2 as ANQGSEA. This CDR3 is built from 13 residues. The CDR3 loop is CSVPPGLHTEAFF. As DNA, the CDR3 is TGCAGCGTACCACCGGGACTCCACACTGAAGCTTTCTTT. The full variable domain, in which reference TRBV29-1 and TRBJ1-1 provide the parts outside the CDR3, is SAVISQKPSRDICQRGTSLTIQCQVDSQVTMMFWYRQQPGQSLTLIATANQGSEATYESGFVIDKFPISRPNLTFSTLTVSNMSPEDSSIYLCSVPPGLHTEAFFGQGTRLTVV.

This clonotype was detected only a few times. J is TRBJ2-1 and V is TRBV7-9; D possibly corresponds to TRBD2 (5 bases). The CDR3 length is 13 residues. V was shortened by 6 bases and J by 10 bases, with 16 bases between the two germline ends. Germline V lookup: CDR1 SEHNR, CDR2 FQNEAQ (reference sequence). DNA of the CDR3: TGTGCCAGCAGGATGGACTCTTCAGACGAGCAGTTCTTC. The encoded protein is CASRMDSSDEQFF.

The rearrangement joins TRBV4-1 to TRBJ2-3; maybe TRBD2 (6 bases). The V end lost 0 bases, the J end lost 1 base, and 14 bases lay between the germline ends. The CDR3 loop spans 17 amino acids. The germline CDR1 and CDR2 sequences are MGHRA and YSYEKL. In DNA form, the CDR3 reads TGCGCCAGCAGCCAAGAGCGGACTACGATTGGCACAGATACGCAGTATTTT. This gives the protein CASSQERTTIGTDTQYF.

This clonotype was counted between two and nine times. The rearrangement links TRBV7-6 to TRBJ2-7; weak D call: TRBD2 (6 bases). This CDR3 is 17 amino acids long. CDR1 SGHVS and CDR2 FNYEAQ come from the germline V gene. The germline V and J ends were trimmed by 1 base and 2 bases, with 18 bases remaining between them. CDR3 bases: TGTGCCAGCAGCTTAGGGGATTCGCTAGCGTTTCCCTACGAGCAGTACTTC. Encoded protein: CASSLGDSLAFPYEQYF. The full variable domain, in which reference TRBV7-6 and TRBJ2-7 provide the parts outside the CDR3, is GAGVSQSPRYKVTKRGQDVALRCDPISGHVSLYWYRQALGQGPEFLTYFNYEAQQDKSGLPNDRFSAERPEGSISTLTIQRTEQRDSAMYRCASSLGDSLAFPYEQYFGPGTRLTVT.

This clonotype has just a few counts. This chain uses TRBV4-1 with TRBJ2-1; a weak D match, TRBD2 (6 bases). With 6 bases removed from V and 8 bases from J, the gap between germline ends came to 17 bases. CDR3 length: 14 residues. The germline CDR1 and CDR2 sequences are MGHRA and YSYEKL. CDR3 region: CASREGFFPDEQFF. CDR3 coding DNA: TGCGCCAGCAGGGAGGGATTCTTTCCCGATGAGCAGTTCTTC.

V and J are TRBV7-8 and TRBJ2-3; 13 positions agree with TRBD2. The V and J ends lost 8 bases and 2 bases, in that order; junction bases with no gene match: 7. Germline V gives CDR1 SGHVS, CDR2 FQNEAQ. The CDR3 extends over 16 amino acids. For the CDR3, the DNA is TGTGCCAGCCGGGCCGGGACTAGCGGGAACACAGATACGCAGTATTTT. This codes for CASRAGTSGNTDTQYF.

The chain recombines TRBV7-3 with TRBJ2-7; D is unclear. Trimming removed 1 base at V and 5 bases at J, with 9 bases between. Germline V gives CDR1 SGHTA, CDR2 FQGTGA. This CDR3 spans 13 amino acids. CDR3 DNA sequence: TGTGCCAGCAGCTTAAGGGCCAGGAACGAGCAGTACTTC. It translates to CASSLRARNEQYF.

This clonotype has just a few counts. In nucleotides, the CDR3 is TGTGCCAGCAGCGGAGAGGAGGGAAGAAACATCCAGCCCCAGCATTTT. Translation gives CASSGEEGRNIQPQHF. The chain links TRBV25-1 to TRBJ1-5; unclear D gene. Germline CDR1 is MGHDK and CDR2 is SYGVNS. V lost 6 bases and J 7 bases, leaving 22 bases between the germline ends. This CDR3 is 16 amino acids long.

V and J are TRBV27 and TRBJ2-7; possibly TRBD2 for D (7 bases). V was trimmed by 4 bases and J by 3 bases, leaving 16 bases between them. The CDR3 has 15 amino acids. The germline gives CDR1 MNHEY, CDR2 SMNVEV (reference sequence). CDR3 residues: CASSSGASGVYEQYF. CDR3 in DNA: TGTGCCAGCAGTTCAGGGGCTAGCGGAGTCTACGAGCAGTACTTC.

CDR3 residues: CSAWGPNTGELFF. Here the CDR3 DNA reads TGCAGTGCTTGGGGGCCGAACACCGGGGAGCTGTTTTTT. This chain links TRBV20-1 with TRBJ2-2, with a possible D match to TRBD1 (6 bases). V was shortened by 5 bases and J by 0 bases, with 7 bases between the two germline ends. Germline values: CDR1 DFQATT, CDR2 SNEGSKA (reference sequence). There are 13 residues in the CDR3.

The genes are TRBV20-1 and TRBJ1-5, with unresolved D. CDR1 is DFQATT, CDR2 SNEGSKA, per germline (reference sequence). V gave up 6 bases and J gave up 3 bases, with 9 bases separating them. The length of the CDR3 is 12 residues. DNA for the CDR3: TGCAGTGCCTTCGACCTCAATCAGCCCCAGCATTTT. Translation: CSAFDLNQPQHF.

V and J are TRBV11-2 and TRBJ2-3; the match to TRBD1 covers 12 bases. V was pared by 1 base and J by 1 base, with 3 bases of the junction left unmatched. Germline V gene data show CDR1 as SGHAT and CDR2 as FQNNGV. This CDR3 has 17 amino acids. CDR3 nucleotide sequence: TGTGCCAGCAGCTTAGGGGGACAGGGGGCGGGCACAGATACGCAGTATTTT. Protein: CASSLGGQGAGTDTQYF.

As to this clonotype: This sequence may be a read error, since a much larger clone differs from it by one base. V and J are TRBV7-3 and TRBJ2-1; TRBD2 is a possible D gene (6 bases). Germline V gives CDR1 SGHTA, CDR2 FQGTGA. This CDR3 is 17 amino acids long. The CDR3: CASSLQGAGSSYNDQFF. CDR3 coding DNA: TGTGCCAGCAGCTTACAAGGGGCGGGGAGCTCCTACAATGACCAGTTCTTC.

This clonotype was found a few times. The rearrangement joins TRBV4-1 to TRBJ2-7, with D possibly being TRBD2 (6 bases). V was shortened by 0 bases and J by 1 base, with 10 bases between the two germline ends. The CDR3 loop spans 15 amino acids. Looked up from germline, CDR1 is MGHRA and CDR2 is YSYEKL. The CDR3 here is CASSQDWGVSYEQYF. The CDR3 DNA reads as TGCGCCAGCAGCCAAGATTGGGGGGTTTCCTACGAGCAGTACTTC.

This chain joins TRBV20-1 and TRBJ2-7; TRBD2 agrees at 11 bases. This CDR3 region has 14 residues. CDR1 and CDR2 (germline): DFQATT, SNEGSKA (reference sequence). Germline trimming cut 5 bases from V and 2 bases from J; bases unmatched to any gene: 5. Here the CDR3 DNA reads TGCAGTGCTCGACTGGGACTAGCGGCCTACGAGCAGTACTTC. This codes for CSARLGLAAYEQYF.

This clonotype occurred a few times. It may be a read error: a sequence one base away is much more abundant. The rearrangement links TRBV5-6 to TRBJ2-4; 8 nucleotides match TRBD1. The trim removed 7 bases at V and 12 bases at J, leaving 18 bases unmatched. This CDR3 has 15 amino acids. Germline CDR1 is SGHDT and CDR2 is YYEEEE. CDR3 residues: CASSGRGPTRGSQYF. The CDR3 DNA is TGTGCCAGCTCCGGCAGGGGGCCGACCCGGGGAAGTCAGTACTTC.

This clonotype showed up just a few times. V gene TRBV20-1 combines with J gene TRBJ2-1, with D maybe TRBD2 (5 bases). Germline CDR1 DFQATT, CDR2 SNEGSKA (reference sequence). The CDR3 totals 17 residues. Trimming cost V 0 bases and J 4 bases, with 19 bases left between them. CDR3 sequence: CSARDSPWERPYNEQFF. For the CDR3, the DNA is TGCAGTGCTAGAGATAGCCCCTGGGAGCGGCCATACAATGAGCAGTTCTTC.

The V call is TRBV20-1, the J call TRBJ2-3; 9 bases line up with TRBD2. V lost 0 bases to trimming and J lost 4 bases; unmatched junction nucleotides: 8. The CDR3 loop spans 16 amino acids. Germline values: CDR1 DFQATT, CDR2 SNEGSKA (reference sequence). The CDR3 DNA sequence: TGCAGTGCTAGAGAACCCCTAGCGGGAATCGCAGATACGCAGTATTTT. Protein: CSAREPLAGIADTQYF.

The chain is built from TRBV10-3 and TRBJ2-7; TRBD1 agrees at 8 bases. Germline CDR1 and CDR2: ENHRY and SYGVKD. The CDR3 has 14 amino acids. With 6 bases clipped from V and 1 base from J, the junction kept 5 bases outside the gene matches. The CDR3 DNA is TGTGCCATCAGCCCGGACAGGGAATCCTACGAGCAGTACTTC. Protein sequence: CAISPDRESYEQYF.

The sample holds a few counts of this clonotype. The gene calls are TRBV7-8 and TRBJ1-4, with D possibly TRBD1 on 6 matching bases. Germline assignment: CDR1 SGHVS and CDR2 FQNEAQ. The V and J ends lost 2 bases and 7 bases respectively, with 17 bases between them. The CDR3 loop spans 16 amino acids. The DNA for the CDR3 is TGTGCCAGCAGCTTAATGGGCGCAGGGGAGGGTGAAAAACTGTTTTTT. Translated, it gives CASSLMGAGEGEKLFF. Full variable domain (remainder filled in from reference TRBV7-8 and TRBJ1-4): GAGVSQSPRYKVAKRGQDVALRCDPISGHVSLFWYQQALGQGPEFLTYFQNEAQLDKSGLPSDRFFAERPEGSVSTLKIQRTQQEDSAVYLCASSLMGAGEGEKLFFGSGTQLSVL.